What follows are 2 T cell receptor beta chains derived from one specimen sequenced in a study of early T cells in non-severe SARS-CoV-2 infection. TCRdb used MiXCR to reprocess the 5' RACE reads, holding one entry per CDR3 protein. The sample has around 29,000 distinct CDR3 sequences, 5.3% seen once. The sequencing input was whole blood. The receptor source for this set is an adult who was a healthcare worker with PCR-confirmed SARS-CoV-2 infection or an uninfected control (not recorded which).

This clonotype was counted many times. This chain links TRBV12-3 or TRBV12-4 with TRBJ1-4, with D possibly being TRBD1 (6 bases). Trimming shortened V by 8 bases and J by 6 bases, and 16 bases separated the two germline ends. The CDR3 runs 14 residues. CDR3 region: CASSAGTLDEKLFF. The CDR3 nucleotides read TGTGCCAGCTCAGCCGGGACATTGGATGAAAAACTGTTTTTT.

This clonotype showed up just a few times. The J gene is TRBJ1-2, the V gene TRBV7-2; a weak D match, TRBD1 (5 bases). Between the trimmed V and J ends, which lost 2 bases and 7 bases, there was a span of 14 bases. Germline CDR1 and CDR2: SGHTA and FQGNSA. This CDR3 has 14 residues. The CDR3 reads CASSLRGFEVGYTF. CDR3 bases: TGTGCCAGCAGCTTAAGGGGCTTTGAGGTTGGCTACACCTTC.